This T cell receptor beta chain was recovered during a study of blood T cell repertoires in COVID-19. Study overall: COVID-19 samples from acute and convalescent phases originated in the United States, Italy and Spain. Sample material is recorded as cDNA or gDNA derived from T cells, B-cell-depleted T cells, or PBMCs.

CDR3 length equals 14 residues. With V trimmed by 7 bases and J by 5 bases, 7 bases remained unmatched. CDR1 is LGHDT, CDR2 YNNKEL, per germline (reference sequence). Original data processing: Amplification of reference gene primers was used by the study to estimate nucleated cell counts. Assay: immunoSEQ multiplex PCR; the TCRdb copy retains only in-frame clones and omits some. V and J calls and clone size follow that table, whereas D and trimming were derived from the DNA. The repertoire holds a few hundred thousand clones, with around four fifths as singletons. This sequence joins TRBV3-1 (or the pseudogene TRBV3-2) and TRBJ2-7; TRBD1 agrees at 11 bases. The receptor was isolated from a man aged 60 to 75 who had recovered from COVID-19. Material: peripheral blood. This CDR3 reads CASKPGTGGNEQYF. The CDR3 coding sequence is TGTGCCAGCAAACCCGGGACAGGGGGGAACGAGCAGTACTTC.